This T cell receptor (beta chain) originates from a study of T cell responses to AZD1222 COVID-19 vaccine. Study context: Whether given at about 4 or about 12 weeks, second doses were pooled. Study observations and caveats: Donors were chiefly white British, with a greater number of females, and clonal diversity was perhaps underestimated.

Trimming stripped 2 bases from V and 2 bases from J, with 4 bases between. This CDR3 comprises 13 residues. The germline CDR1 and CDR2 sequences are SGHAT and FQNNGV. The protocol was immunoSEQ multiplex PCR, while the TCRdb copy is restricted to in-frame clones and leaves out a portion. The sample contains roughly 170,000 clones, 90% to 95% of which appear only once. In the case of this clone: The antigen is unknown.

Material: peripheral blood, obtained on day 0 of AZD1222 vaccination. The V and J genes are TRBV11-2 and TRBJ1-5; D remains ambiguous. This TCR was sampled from an adult in good health. For the CDR3, the DNA is TGTGCCAGCAGCTTAACGGGCAATCAGCCCCAGCATTTT. It specifies CASSLTGNQPQHF.